The 7 T cell receptor beta chains given below trace back to one sample, sequenced in a study of blood T cell repertoires in COVID-19. Assay used: immunoSEQ multiplex PCR; TCRdb lists only in-frame clones, some missing. Of 250,000 or so clones listed, roughly 88% are singletons. The sample taken for sequencing was PBMCs or T cells enriched from blood (not recorded which). These receptors all come from a woman between 50 and 59 years old who had recovered from COVID-19.

The V and J genes are TRBV5-6 and TRBJ1-1; no clear D gene. Germline V CDR1 and CDR2: SGHDT, YYEEEE. The V end was cut by 3 bases, the J end by 8 bases, with 11 bases between. The CDR3 contains 12 residues. CDR3 sequence reads: CASSSPPGEAFF. CDR3 in DNA: TGTGCCAGCAGCTCCCCACCGGGGGAAGCTTTCTTT.

The V gene is TRBV7-8, the J gene TRBJ1-6, with 7 positions matching TRBD1. This CDR3 contains 14 residues. CDR1 is SGHVS, CDR2 FQNEAQ, per germline. V dropped 3 bases and J dropped 9; count of bases not matched to a gene: 5. The CDR3 sequence: CASSFKGASSPLHF. Written as DNA, the CDR3 is TGTGCCAGCAGCTTTAAGGGGGCATCTTCACCCCTCCACTTT.

This chain uses TRBV18 with TRBJ2-7, with no clear D. CDR1 KGHSH and CDR2 LQKENI come from the germline V gene. CDR3 size: 13 residues. V gave up 4 bases and J gave up 5 bases, with 12 bases separating them. Here the CDR3 reads CASSLPSRDEQYF. The CDR3 DNA follows: TGTGCCAGCTCACTCCCATCTCGGGACGAGCAGTACTTC.

The chain carries TRBV11-1 and TRBJ2-3, with D tentatively TRBD2 (5 bases). Germline-derived CDR1 and CDR2 are SGHAT and FQDESV (reference sequence). CDR3 length: 15 amino acids. Trimming removed 8 bases from V and 0 bases from J, with 15 bases in between. The CDR3 loop is CASGSGWASTDTQYF. The DNA of the CDR3 is TGTGCCAGCGGGAGTGGCTGGGCTAGCACAGATACGCAGTATTTT. The full variable domain, rest sourced from reference TRBV11-1 and TRBJ2-3, is EAEVAQSPRYKITEKSQAVAFWCDPISGHATLYWYRQILGQGPELLVQFQDESVVDDSQLPKDRFSAERLKGVDSTLKIQPAELGDSAMYLCASGSGWASTDTQYFGPGTRLTVL.

This sequence joins TRBV2 and TRBJ2-3; TRBD2 might be the D (6 bases). CDR1 and CDR2 (germline): SNHLY, FYNNEI. The CDR3 covers 16 residues. V dropped 9 bases and J dropped 1 base, with 20 bases sitting between them. This CDR3 reads CASRNQAGLRTDTQYF. CDR3 bases: TGTGCCAGTCGGAACCAGGCGGGACTCCGCACAGATACGCAGTATTTT.

The CDR3 DNA reads TGCGCCAGCAGCCAAGGGGATTTGTCGGAGGCAGGGGGGTACAATGAGCAGTTCTTC. It translates to CASSQGDLSEAGGYNEQFF. The chain uses TRBV4-1 and TRBJ2-1, with D possibly matching TRBD1 (7 bases). Trimming pared 1 base from V and 4 bases from J, leaving 23 bases between. The CDR3 has 19 amino acids. Germline V lookup: CDR1 MGHRA, CDR2 YSYEKL.

This clone was detected only a few times. V is TRBV3-1 (or the pseudogene TRBV3-2) and J is TRBJ1-3; D is unresolved. This CDR3 region has 14 residues. Germline V gene data show CDR1 as LGHDT and CDR2 as YNNKEL (reference sequence). Trimming pared 4 bases from V and 0 bases from J, leaving 7 bases between. The chain's CDR3 is CASSPFSSGNTIYF. Written as DNA, the CDR3 is TGTGCCAGCAGCCCCTTTAGCTCTGGAAACACCATATATTTT.